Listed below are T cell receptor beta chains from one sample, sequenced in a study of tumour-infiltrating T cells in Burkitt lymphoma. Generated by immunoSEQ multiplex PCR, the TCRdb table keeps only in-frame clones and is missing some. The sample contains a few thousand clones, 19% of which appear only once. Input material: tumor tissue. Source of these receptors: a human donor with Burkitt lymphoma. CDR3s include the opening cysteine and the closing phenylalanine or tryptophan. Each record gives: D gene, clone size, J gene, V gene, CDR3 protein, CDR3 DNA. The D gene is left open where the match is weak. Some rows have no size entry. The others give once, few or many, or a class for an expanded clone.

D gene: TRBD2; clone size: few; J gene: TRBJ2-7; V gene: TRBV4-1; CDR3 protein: CASSQPTSGAYEQYF; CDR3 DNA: TGCGCCAGTAGCCAGCCGACTAGCGGGGCCTACGAGCAGTACTTT
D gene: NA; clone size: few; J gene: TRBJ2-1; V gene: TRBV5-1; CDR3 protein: CASRGRSGLNEQFF; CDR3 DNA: TGCGCCAGCAGGGGCCGAAGCGGCCTCAATGAGCAGTTCTTC
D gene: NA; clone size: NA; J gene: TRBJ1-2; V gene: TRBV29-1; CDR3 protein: CSVVEGYTF; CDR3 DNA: TGCAGCGTTGTGGAAGGCTACACCTTC
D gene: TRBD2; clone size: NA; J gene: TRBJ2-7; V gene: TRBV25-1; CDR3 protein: CVSVSTSGAYEQYF; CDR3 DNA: TGTGTCAGCGTCTCCACTAGCGGGGCCTACGAGCAGTACTTC
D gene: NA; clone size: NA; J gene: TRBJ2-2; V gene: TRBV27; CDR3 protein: CASSASRAGELFF; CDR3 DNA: TGTGCCAGCAGTGCCTCTAGGGCCGGGGAGCTGTTTTTT
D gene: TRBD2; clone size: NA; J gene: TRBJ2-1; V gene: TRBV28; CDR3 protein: CASPPSGNKHYYNEQFF; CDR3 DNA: TGTGCCAGCCCCCCGAGCGGGAATAAACACTACTACAATGAGCAGTTCTTC
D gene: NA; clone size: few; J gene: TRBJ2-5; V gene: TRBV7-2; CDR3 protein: CASSLAGEAQYF; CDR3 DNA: TGTGCCAGCAGCTTAGCGGGAGAGGCCCAGTACTTC
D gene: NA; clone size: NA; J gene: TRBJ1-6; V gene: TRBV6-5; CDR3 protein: CASSYARQNSPLHF; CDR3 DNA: TGTGCCAGCAGTTATGCCAGACAAAATTCACCCCTCCACTTT
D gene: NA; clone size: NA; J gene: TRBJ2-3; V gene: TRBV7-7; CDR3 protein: CASSLGDGDTQYF; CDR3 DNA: TGTGCTAGCAGCTTAGGAGATGGGGATACGCAGTATTTT
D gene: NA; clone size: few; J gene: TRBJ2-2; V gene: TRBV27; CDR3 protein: CASSFKLRTSSRNTGELFF; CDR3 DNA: TGTGCCAGCAGTTTTAAGTTGCGGACGTCCTCGCGGAACACCGGGGAGCTGTTTTTT
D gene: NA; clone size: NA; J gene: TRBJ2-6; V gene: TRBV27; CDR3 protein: CASSSSGSGANVLTF; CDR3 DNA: TGTGCCAGCAGTTCGTCTGGCTCTGGGGCCAACGTCCTGACTTTC
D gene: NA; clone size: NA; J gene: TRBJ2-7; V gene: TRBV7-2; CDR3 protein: CASSFGRSYEQYF; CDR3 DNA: TGTGCCAGCAGCTTTGGACGATCCTACGAGCAGTACTTC
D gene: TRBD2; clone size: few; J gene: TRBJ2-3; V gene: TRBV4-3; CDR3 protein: CASSHAAGVITDTQYF; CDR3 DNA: TGCGCCAGCAGCCATGCAGCGGGAGTAATTACAGATACGCAGTATTTT
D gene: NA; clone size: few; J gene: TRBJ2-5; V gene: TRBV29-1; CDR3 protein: CSVETTAQETQYF; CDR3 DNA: TGCAGCGTTGAAACGACAGCACAAGAGACCCAGTACTTC
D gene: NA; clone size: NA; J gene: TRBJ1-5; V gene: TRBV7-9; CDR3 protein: CASGIEGSQPQHF; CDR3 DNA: TGTGCCAGCGGGATTGAGGGGTCCCAGCCCCAGCATTTT
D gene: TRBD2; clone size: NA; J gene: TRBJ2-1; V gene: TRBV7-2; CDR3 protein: CASSPELAELSPEQFF; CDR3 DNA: TGTGCCAGCAGCCCGGAACTAGCGGAACTGTCCCCTGAGCAGTTCTTC
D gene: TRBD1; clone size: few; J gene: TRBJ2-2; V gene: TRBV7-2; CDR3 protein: CANSSGQGGLSGELFF; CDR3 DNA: TGTGCCAACAGCTCGGGACAGGGGGGGCTATCCGGGGAGCTGTTTTTT
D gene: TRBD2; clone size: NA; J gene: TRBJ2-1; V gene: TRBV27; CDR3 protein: CASSFAGGRNNEQFF; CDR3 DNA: TGTGCCAGCAGTTTTGCGGGAGGGCGAAACAATGAGCAGTTCTTC
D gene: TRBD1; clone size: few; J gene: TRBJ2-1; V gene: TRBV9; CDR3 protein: CASSGQNGQGASYNEQFF; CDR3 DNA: TGTGCCAGCAGCGGACAAAACGGACAGGGGGCTTCCTACAATGAGCAGTTCTTC
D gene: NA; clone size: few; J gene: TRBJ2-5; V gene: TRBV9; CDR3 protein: CASSGTTETQYF; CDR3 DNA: TGTGCCAGCAGCGGGACTACCGAGACCCAGTACTTC
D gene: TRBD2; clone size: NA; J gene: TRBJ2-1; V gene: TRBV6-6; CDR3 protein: CASSYSKGSSGFF; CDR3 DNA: TGTGCCAGCAGTTACTCGAAAGGCTCTAGCGGGTTCTTC
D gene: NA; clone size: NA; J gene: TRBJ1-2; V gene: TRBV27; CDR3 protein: CASSQHQAQNYGYTF; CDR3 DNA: TGTGCCAGCAGTCAACACCAGGCGCAGAACTATGGCTACACCTTC
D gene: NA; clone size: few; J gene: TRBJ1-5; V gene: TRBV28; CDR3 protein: CASRESNQPQHF; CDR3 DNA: TGTGCCAGCAGGGAGAGCAATCAGCCCCAGCATTTT
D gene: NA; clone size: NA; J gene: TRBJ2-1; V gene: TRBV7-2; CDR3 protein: CASSSGGNEQFF; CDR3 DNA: TGTGCCAGCAGCTCAGGCGGGAATGAGCAGTTCTTC
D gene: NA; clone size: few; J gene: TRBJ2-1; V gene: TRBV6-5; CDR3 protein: CASSYSPGSYNEQFF; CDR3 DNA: TGTGCCAGCAGTTACTCGCCGGGCTCCTACAATGAGCAGTTCTTC
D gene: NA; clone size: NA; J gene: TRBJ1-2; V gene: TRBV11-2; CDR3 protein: CASSLEVGGNYGYTF; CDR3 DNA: TGTGCCAGCAGCTTAGAGGTCGGCGGAAACTATGGCTACACCTTC
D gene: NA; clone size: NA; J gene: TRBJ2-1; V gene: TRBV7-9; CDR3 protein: CASSSSAIPYNEQFF; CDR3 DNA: TGTGCCAGCAGCTCGAGCGCGATCCCTTACAATGAGCAGTTCTTC
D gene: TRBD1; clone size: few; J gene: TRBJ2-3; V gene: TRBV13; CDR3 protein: CASSEDRGDLDTQYF; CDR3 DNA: TGTGCCAGCAGTGAGGACAGGGGGGACCTGGATACGCAGTATTTT
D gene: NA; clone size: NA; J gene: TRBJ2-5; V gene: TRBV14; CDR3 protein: CASSQAFRAEETQYF; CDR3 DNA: TGTGCCAGCAGCCAAGCATTCCGGGCGGAGGAGACCCAGTACTTC
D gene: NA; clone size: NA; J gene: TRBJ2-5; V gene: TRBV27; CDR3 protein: CASSLGVRLGTETQYF; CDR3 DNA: TGTGCCAGCAGTTTGGGGGTGCGGCTGGGGACGGAGACCCAGTACTTC
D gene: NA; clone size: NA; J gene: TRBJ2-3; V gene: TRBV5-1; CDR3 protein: CASSTSTDTQYF; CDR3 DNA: TGCGCCAGCAGCACCAGCACAGATACGCAGTATTTT
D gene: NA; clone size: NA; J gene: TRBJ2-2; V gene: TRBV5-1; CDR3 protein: CASSLPPRNTGELFF; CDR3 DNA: TGCGCCAGCAGCTTGCCCCCCCGGAACACCGGGGAGCTGTTTTTT
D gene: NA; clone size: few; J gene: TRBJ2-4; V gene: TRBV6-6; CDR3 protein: CASIGSLAKNIQYF; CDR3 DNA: TGTGCCAGCATTGGCTCCTTAGCCAAAAACATTCAGTACTTC
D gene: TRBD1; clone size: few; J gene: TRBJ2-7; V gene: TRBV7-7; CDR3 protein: CASSRIRDSSWDEQYF; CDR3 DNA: TGTGCCAGCAGTCGAATCCGGGACAGCTCTTGGGACGAGCAGTACTTC
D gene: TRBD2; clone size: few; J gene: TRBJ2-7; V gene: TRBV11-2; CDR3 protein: CASLQGRESYEQYF; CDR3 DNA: TGTGCCAGCCTCCAAGGGCGGGAGAGTTACGAGCAGTACTTC
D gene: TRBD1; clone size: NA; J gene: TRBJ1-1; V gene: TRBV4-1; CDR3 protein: CASSYRTGAFTEAFF; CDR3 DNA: TGCGCCAGCAGTTATCGGACAGGGGCGTTCACTGAGGCTTTCTTT
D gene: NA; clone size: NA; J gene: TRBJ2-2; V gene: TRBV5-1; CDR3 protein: CASSLAPGATGELFF; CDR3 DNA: TGCGCCAGCAGCTTGGCGCCGGGAGCCACCGGGGAGCTGTTTTTT
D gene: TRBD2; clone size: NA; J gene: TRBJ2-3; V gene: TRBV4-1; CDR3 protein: CASSQTGGRDTDTQYF; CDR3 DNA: TGCGCCAGCAGCCAGACGGGCGGGAGGGACACAGATACGCAGTATTTT
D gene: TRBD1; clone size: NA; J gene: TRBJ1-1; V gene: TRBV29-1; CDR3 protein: CSVGVRDRDFTEAFF; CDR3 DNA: TGCAGCGTTGGAGTGAGGGACAGGGATTTCACTGAAGCTTTCTTT
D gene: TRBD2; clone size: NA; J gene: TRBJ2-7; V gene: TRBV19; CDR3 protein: CASSPRASGRSYEQYF; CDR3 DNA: TGTGCCAGTAGTCCCCGGGCCAGCGGGAGATCCTACGAGCAGTACTTC
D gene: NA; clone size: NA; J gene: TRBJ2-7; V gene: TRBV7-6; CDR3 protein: CASSLGQGGPGEQYF; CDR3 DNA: TGTGCCAGCAGCTTAGGGCAGGGGGGGCCGGGGGAGCAGTACTTC